A single sample gave rise to the 30 T cell receptor beta chains below, sequenced in a study of T-cell memory formation after mild COVID-19. TCRdb re-derived calls from the 5' RACE reads in MiXCR, one entry per CDR3 protein. This sample has 450,000 or so distinct CDR3 sequences; over 15% occur once, and the top ten carry approximately 8.4%. Sequencing was performed on PBMCs or a T cell subset sorted from them (not recorded which). These receptors were obtained from an adult woman who had mild COVID-19 (a few samples of this study predate the infection). Cell type and time point are not known.

The chain carries TRBV20-1 and TRBJ2-1; 7 bases fit TRBD2. V lost 2 bases and J lost 4; bases outside the gene matches: 2. This CDR3 has 13 amino acids. Germline V gene data show CDR1 as DFQATT and CDR2 as SNEGSKA (reference sequence). CDR3 in DNA: TGCAGTGCTAGACGAGCGGGGTACAATGAGCAGTTCTTC. It encodes CSARRAGYNEQFF.

This clonotype was counted ten times or more. The genes are TRBV15 and TRBJ2-6; TRBD2 aligns across 10 bases. Germline V CDR1 and CDR2: LNHNV, YYDKDF (reference sequence). The junction had 5 bases not matched to a gene; V was cut back by 8 bases and J by 1 base. The CDR3 loop spans 16 amino acids. The chain's CDR3 is CATSSGGASGANVLTF. The CDR3 DNA follows: TGTGCCACCTCCAGCGGGGGGGCATCTGGGGCCAACGTCCTGACTTTC.

This clonotype occurred many times. The chain uses TRBV5-1 and TRBJ2-7; 7 nucleotides line up with TRBD1. V dropped 4 bases and J dropped 0; count of bases not matched to a gene: 7. Germline CDR1 reads SGHRS; CDR2 reads YFSETQ. CDR3 length equals 15 residues. In DNA form, the CDR3 reads TGCGCCAGCAGCCCCGGACAGGTATACTCCTACGAGCAGTACTTC. This encodes CASSPGQVYSYEQYF.

The DNA of the CDR3 is TGTGCCAGCAGTTTTATGGAGGGATATGGCTACACCTTC. Protein product: CASSFMEGYGYTF. This rearrangement joins TRBV12-3 or TRBV12-4 to TRBJ1-2; D remains unclear. There are 13 residues in the CDR3. The V and J ends lost 3 bases and 5 bases respectively, with 10 bases between them.

The chain links TRBV29-1 to TRBJ2-7, with D tentatively TRBD1 (6 bases). Germline lookup yields CDR1 SQVTM and CDR2 ANQGSEA. V was pared by 4 bases and J by 6 bases, with 13 bases between. The CDR3 consists of 12 residues. The CDR3 coding sequence is TGCAGCGTTGGGGACAAACGGGCCGAGCAGTACTTC. This codes for CSVGDKRAEQYF.

As for this clonotype: One end of the junction varies from germline; a read error may be responsible. This rearrangement joins TRBV15 to TRBJ2-1; 9 bases match TRBD1. Germline values: CDR1 LNHNV, CDR2 YYDKDF (reference sequence). The CDR3 spans 15 residues. For the CDR3, the DNA is TGTGCCACCGGCAGCCAGGGACAGGGCTACAATGAGCAGTTCTTC. This translates into CATGSQGQGYNEQFF.

This clonotype turned up a few times. This chain uses TRBV18 with TRBJ2-5, with a weak D call TRBD2 (6 bases). The CDR3 runs to 14 residues. Trimming removed 3 bases at V and 7 bases at J, with 15 bases between. Germline V gene sequence: CDR1 KGHSH, CDR2 LQKENI. CDR3 sequence (DNA): TGTGCCAGCTCACCGGCCCGGGAGAGCGGGACCCAGTACTTC. Amino acid sequence: CASSPARESGTQYF.

This CDR3 reads CASSERQGHEQYF. The CDR3 coding sequence is TGTGCCAGCAGCGAGAGACAGGGGCACGAGCAGTACTTC. The gene calls are TRBV5-6 and TRBJ2-7, with 8 bases matching TRBD1. Germline CDR1 is SGHDT and CDR2 is YYEEEE. J was trimmed by 5 bases and V by 4 bases; bases with no gene match: 5. CDR3 length: 13 amino acids.

This clonotype turned up a few times. The chain uses TRBV7-3 and TRBJ1-6, with D maybe TRBD1 (5 bases). Per germline, CDR1 SGHTA and CDR2 FQGTGA. Trimming shortened V by 5 bases and J by 9 bases, and 23 bases separated the two germline ends. This CDR3 region has 17 residues. CDR3 nucleotide sequence: TGTGCCAGCAGCCTCCGGGACCCATTGTTAGGTGTTTCACCCCTCCACTTT. Amino acid sequence: CASSLRDPLLGVSPLHF.

This clonotype was recorded a few times. V usage is TRBV2 and J usage is TRBJ2-7; D might be TRBD1 (6 bases). Germline CDR1 is SNHLY and CDR2 is FYNNEI. The CDR3 consists of 14 residues. V lost 5 bases to trimming and J lost 3 bases, with 14 bases between them. For the CDR3, the DNA is TGTGCCAGCAGTTCCGGGACACCGCTCTACGAGCAGTACTTC. Translated, it gives CASSSGTPLYEQYF.

The chain links TRBV7-2 to TRBJ2-5; D may match TRBD1 or TRBD2 (5 bases each). In germline, CDR1 is SGHTA, CDR2 FQGNSA. CDR3 size: 15 residues. The V gene lost 3 bases and the J gene lost 5 bases, with 16 bases spanning the gap. The CDR3 DNA follows: TGTGCCAGCAGCTTTAGTCCCGGGACGGGGGAGACCCAGTACTTC. Residues: CASSFSPGTGETQYF.

The chain couples TRBV7-9 to TRBJ1-5, with D maybe TRBD1 (6 bases). Germline V gene sequence: CDR1 SEHNR, CDR2 FQNEAQ (reference sequence). V gave up 5 bases and J gave up 6 bases, with 17 bases separating them. This CDR3 is 15 amino acids long. The CDR3 nucleotides read TGTGCCAGCAGCGCAAACACAGGGATCGCTCAGCCCCAGCATTTT. It is translated as CASSANTGIAQPQHF.

This clonotype was observed a handful of times. V is TRBV4-3 and J is TRBJ2-7; D is ambiguous. CDR1 and CDR2 from the germline V gene are LGHNA and YSLEER. Trimming cost V 0 bases and J 2 bases, with 8 bases left between them. The CDR3 consists of 14 residues. The DNA of the CDR3 is TGCGCCAGCAGCCAAGATCCACAGACCTACGAGCAGTACTTC. The encoded protein is CASSQDPQTYEQYF.

This clonotype was seen a handful of times. The V call is TRBV30, the J call TRBJ2-7; tentative D call: TRBD1 (6 bases). This CDR3 is 13 amino acids long. Germline CDR1 reads GTSNPN; CDR2 reads SVGIG (reference sequence). V shed 5 bases and J shed 2 bases, with 13 bases lying between them. In nucleotides, the CDR3 is TGTGCCTGGGACAGGACAGATACCTACGAGCAGTACTTC. Its translation: CAWDRTDTYEQYF.

This chain links TRBV7-2 with TRBJ1-4, with a possible D match to TRBD1 (5 bases). The CDR3 is 15 amino acids. CDR1 and CDR2 (germline): SGHTA, FQGNSA. Trimming removed 5 bases at V and 5 bases at J, with 15 bases between. CDR3 amino acids: CASSPAGGDNEKLFF. CDR3 DNA: TGTGCCAGCAGCCCCGCGGGAGGGGACAATGAAAAACTGTTTTTT.

V gene TRBV12-3 or TRBV12-4 combines with J gene TRBJ1-5; 9 bases fit TRBD1. Trimming took 5 bases from V and 6 from J; bases not matched to a gene: 5. There are 14 residues in the CDR3. The CDR3 coding sequence is TGTGCCAGCAGTAAACAGGGGGCGTTTCAGCCCCAGCATTTT. Translating gives CASSKQGAFQPQHF.

V and J are TRBV12-3 or TRBV12-4 and TRBJ2-3; no definite D call. Trimming left V 5 bases short and J 3 bases short, with 6 bases between. CDR3 length: 12 amino acids. The CDR3 DNA is TGTGCCAGCAGTCGTATTACAGATACGCAGTATTTT. Translated, it gives CASSRITDTQYF.

The chain is built from TRBV30 and TRBJ1-4, with D possibly being TRBD1 (5 bases). Between the trimmed V and J ends, which lost 1 base and 5 bases, there was a span of 8 bases. The germline V gene has CDR1 GTSNPN and CDR2 SVGIG (reference sequence). The CDR3 contains 13 residues. The CDR3: CAWSGQLNEKLFF. The CDR3 DNA reads as TGTGCCTGGAGTGGACAGTTAAATGAAAAACTGTTTTTT.

This clonotype was seen repeatedly, ten times or more. CDR3 protein: CASSQGRGEAFF. The CDR3, as DNA: TGTGCCAGCAGTCAGGGACGGGGTGAAGCTTTCTTT. The V gene is TRBV12-3 or TRBV12-4, the J gene TRBJ1-1, with D possibly matching TRBD1 (5 bases). Trimming took 5 bases from V and 7 from J, leaving 11 bases between them. There are 12 residues in the CDR3.

The chain couples TRBV5-1 to TRBJ1-2, with D possibly matching TRBD1 (5 bases). Germline V gives CDR1 SGHRS, CDR2 YFSETQ. CDR3 size: 16 residues. Trimming shortened V by 2 bases and J by 3 bases, and 17 bases separated the two germline ends. The CDR3, as DNA: TGCGCCAGCAGCTTAGGGGACCAGAGCGGGTACTATGGCTACACCTTC. Its translation: CASSLGDQSGYYGYTF.

This clonotype was seen a few times. V gene TRBV19 combines with J gene TRBJ2-3; a weak D match, TRBD2 (5 bases). V was pared by 2 bases and J by 3 bases, with 6 bases between. The germline V gene has CDR1 LNHDA and CDR2 SQIVND (reference sequence). CDR3 length: 13 residues. The CDR3: CASSISGTDTQYF. CDR3 DNA: TGTGCCAGTAGTATATCGGGGACAGATACGCAGTATTTT.

V is TRBV6-2 or TRBV6-3 and J is TRBJ2-1; possibly TRBD1 for D (5 bases). There are 14 residues in the CDR3. Trimming took off 7 bases at V and 7 bases at J, with 17 bases between the two ends. Looked up from germline, CDR1 is MNHEY and CDR2 is SVGEGT. The CDR3 DNA is TGTGCCAGCAAGGGTCAGGGTAGGACAAATGAGCAGTTCTTC. This translates into CASKGQGRTNEQFF.

This clonotype was seen a handful of times. J is TRBJ2-1 and V is TRBV20-1; 9 nucleotides align to TRBD1. Germline trimming cut 2 bases from V and 0 bases from J; bases unmatched to any gene: 5. This CDR3 region has 16 residues. Germline V gene sequence: CDR1 DFQATT, CDR2 SNEGSKA (reference sequence). The CDR3 region has the DNA TGCAGTGCTAGACATGGGACAGGGAGCTCCTACAATGAGCAGTTCTTC. It codes for CSARHGTGSSYNEQFF.

DNA of the CDR3: TGTGCCAGCAGCCGCAGACCCCCGCCCAGGGGGACCTTAAACACTGAAGCTTTCTTT. Translation gives CASSRRPPPRGTLNTEAFF. The chain couples TRBV6-5 to TRBJ1-1, with 7 bases lining up with TRBD1. The V and J ends lost 6 bases and 2 bases, in that order; junction bases with no gene match: 21. The CDR3 loop spans 19 amino acids. Germline CDR1 and CDR2: MNHEY and SVGAGI.

This clonotype has a count of ten or more. This chain uses TRBV29-1 with TRBJ2-1; weak D call: TRBD1 (5 bases). Trimming shortened V by 8 bases and J by 9 bases, and 20 bases separated the two germline ends. This CDR3 spans 13 amino acids. In germline, CDR1 is SQVTM, CDR2 ANQGSEA. In DNA form, the CDR3 reads TGCAGCACAAGAGCCCAGGGATCCAGTGAGCAGTTCTTC. It codes for CSTRAQGSSEQFF.

This clonotype showed up just a few times. CDR3 residues: CASNRGLNWRGVDYGYTF. The DNA for the CDR3 is TGTGCCAGCAATAGAGGTCTCAACTGGAGGGGCGTAGACTATGGCTACACCTTC. The chain is built from TRBV6-5 and TRBJ1-2, with D maybe TRBD1 (5 bases). Trimming left V 7 bases short and J 3 bases short, with 27 bases between. Germline V gene lookup returns CDR1 MNHEY and CDR2 SVGAGI. The CDR3 length is 18 residues.

At least ten counts were recorded for this clonotype. V gene TRBV2 combines with J gene TRBJ1-5; the D gene is possibly TRBD1 (6 bases). The CDR3 runs to 14 residues. Trimming took 4 bases from V and 5 from J, leaving 12 bases between them. CDR1 and CDR2 from the germline V gene are SNHLY and FYNNEI. CDR3: CASSATNRDQPQHF. DNA for the CDR3: TGTGCCAGCAGTGCGACCAACAGGGATCAGCCCCAGCATTTT. Together with reference TRBV2 and TRBJ1-5, the CDR3 gives the full variable domain: EPEVTQTPSHQVTQMGQEVILRCVPISNHLYFYWYRQILGQKVEFLVSFYNNEISEKSEIFDDQFSVERPDGSNFTLKIRSTKLEDSAMYFCASSATNRDQPQHFGDGTRLSIL.

This sequence joins TRBV10-3 and TRBJ1-2, with TRBD1 matching 7 bases. Germline-derived CDR1 and CDR2 are ENHRY and SYGVKD. The CDR3 totals 13 residues. The ends lost 7 bases at V and 4 bases at J; junction bases unmatched: 6. In DNA form, the CDR3 reads TGTGCCATCAACTCGGACAGGTTCTATGGCTACACCTTC. Translation gives CAINSDRFYGYTF.

Only a few counts were recorded for this clonotype. The rearrangement joins TRBV27 to TRBJ1-1; a possible D gene is TRBD1 (6 bases). This CDR3 region has 14 residues. Trimming took off 6 bases at V and 0 bases at J, with 11 bases between the two ends. CDR1 and CDR2 (germline): MNHEY, SMNVEV (reference sequence). This chain's CDR3 is CASRRTALNTEAFF. For the CDR3, the DNA is TGTGCCAGCAGAAGGACAGCGCTGAACACTGAAGCTTTCTTT.

This sequence joins TRBV3-1 and TRBJ2-5; TRBD1 matches 9 bases. CDR1 LGHDT and CDR2 YNNKEL come from the germline V gene (reference sequence). The CDR3 covers 16 residues. Trimming at V came to 2 bases and at J to 3 bases, leaving 7 bases not matched to a gene. The CDR3 sequence: CASSQPPRDREETQYF. The CDR3 coding sequence is TGTGCCAGCAGCCAACCTCCGCGGGACAGGGAAGAGACCCAGTACTTC.